The entry below gives a single TCR beta chain sequence along with its context. The data originate from a study of blood T cell repertoires in COVID-19. Study at large: Samples taken during acute and convalescent COVID-19 were collected in the United States, Italy and Spain. Nucleic acid was either cDNA or gDNA, and it came from T cells, B-cell-depleted T cells, or PBMCs.

Under the authors' procedure: Quantification of nucleated cells was approximated via reference gene primer amplification. Clones were read by immunoSEQ multiplex PCR, and TCRdb kept only the in-frame ones, dropping some. V and J calls and clone size come straight from that table; D and trimming were deduced from the DNA. In the table there are over 150,000 clones, roughly 90% of which are singletons. V lost 4 bases to trimming and J lost 6 bases, with 10 bases between them. From germline, CDR1 is SGHRS and CDR2 YFSETQ. The CDR3 contains 12 residues. The chain combines TRBV5-1 with TRBJ1-2; unclear D gene. This sequence was found in a man aged 50 to 60 with acute or convalescent COVID-19. The sample taken for sequencing was peripheral blood. CDR3 DNA sequence: TGCGCCAGCAGCCGAACGTTAGATGGCTACACCTTC. Translated: CASSRTLDGYTF.